This T cell receptor beta chain came from a study of T cells in tuberculosis. Germline lookup yields CDR1 SGHNT and CDR2 YYREEE (reference sequence). The CDR3 is 15 residues long. Deletions cut 4 bases from V and 1 base from J, with 9 bases between. The time point is: new active TB diagnosis, blood taken before or within 7 days of starting treatment. Active tuberculosis patients were new diagnoses, HIV-seronegative, South African, and aged 18 years or older. Each clinical donor contributed on average about 92,000 T cells from unsorted cryopreserved PBMC. Repertoires were generated with immunoSEQ multiplex PCR, while TCRdb's copy carries only in-frame clones and drops some. The sample lists about 49,000 clones; about 95% were seen once.

The receptor's source is an adult with tuberculosis. The sample consisted of PBMCs, taken at tuberculosis diagnosis. The chain links TRBV5-4 to TRBJ1-6; weak D call: TRBD1 (6 bases). CDR3 nucleotide sequence: TGTGCCAGCAGCAGTGACAGGTCCTATAATTCACCCCTCCACTTT. This sequence encodes CASSSDRSYNSPLHF.